This entry describes one T cell receptor (beta chain). Its antigen remains unidentified. Base qualities are not recorded, but no much larger clone differs from it by a single base. A MiSeq instrument was used for deep resolution sequencing, which targeted depths ranging from 1 in 1 million up to 1 in 200,000 T cells, with coverage averaging 10x for each clonotype. The immunoSEQ hsTCRB Kit was used to generate TCR beta libraries. Processing in the source paper ran as follows. The data were analyzed with ImmunoSEQ Analyzer and ImmunoSEQ Data Assistant, and V, D and J gene assignments followed IMGT definitions. Clonality, which ranges from 0 to 1, was calculated as one minus the normalized Shannon entropy of productive rearrangement frequencies. Only overrepresented clonotypes making up at least 0.05% of each patient's repertoire were included in the public clonotype analysis. Some twelve repertoires from age-matched healthy donors, obtained from immuneACCESS, served as clonality controls. Held by TCRdb, this immuneACCESS table contains in-frame sequences only and omits some clones. Under half of the omission traces to an unresolved V gene where checked; the cause of the rest is unknown. The V and J calls and the clone size are those of that table, but D and trimming were determined from the DNA. Across this sample there are 150,000 or so clones, with 70% to 80% seen only once. The ten top clones hold about 13% of the sample.

This record comes from a study of cytotoxic CD8 clonotypes in ibrutinib-treated CLL (dated by TCRdb to 2020 to 2023). Study-level background: The cohort had 11 to 12 relapsed/refractory and approximately 15 treatment-naive patients; 17 to 18 were IGHV unmutated. Partial responses were observed in some 24 patients and complete responses in 2; after a median follow-up of around 68 months, remission was maintained in roughly 15 patients and progression was observed in roughly twelve. Response samples were taken after a median of 12 months on treatment, ranging from roughly 6 to 36 months. Samples averaged roughly 280,000 productive templates and 90,000 to 100,000 productive rearrangements. Longitudinal samples were available for about 30% of the roughly 90 trial participants. Cryopreserved peripheral blood mononuclear cells were collected before treatment, at response, and at either disease progression or sustained remission. Patients were still on ibrutinib when every remission and progressive disease sample was collected. On the study overall, not on this receptor specifically: At ibrutinib response clonality went up, during sustained remission it held steady, and at progression it dropped back toward baseline. Public clonotypes were rare and either contracted or stayed stable during treatment, and the rise in clonality at ibrutinib response reflected the expansion of private clonotypes. Sampling times were not matched between patients in sustained remission and patients whose disease was progressing, and lymph node repertoires were not examined. At baseline, clonality was higher than in age-matched healthy donors and showed a strong correlation with circulating CD8+ T-cell counts.

Interpreted using the paper, the time point label stands for: 12 to 13 months on ibrutinib. For TCR beta library preparation, approximately 2 micrograms of genomic DNA were extracted from the cryopreserved PBMCs. Longitudinal blood samples from CLL patients receiving ibrutinib monotherapy were subjected to high-throughput TCR beta sequencing. The patients were enrolled in a single-center, open-label phase 2 trial of ibrutinib monotherapy. Via the germline V gene, CDR1 is SQVTM and CDR2 ANQGSEA. A distance of 19 bases separates the germline ends of V and J, which lose 0 bases and 5 bases respectively. Including cysteine and phenylalanine, the CDR3 has 16 amino acids. Just the 48-base CDR3 DNA is kept, in frame starting at base 1.

The TCR originated in a human donor with chronic lymphocytic leukemia. The chain joins TRBV29-1 to TRBJ1-1; the D gene is perhaps TRBD1, on 5 matching bases. The sequencing here drew on PBMCs, taken after 12 months of ibrutinib treatment. The encoded CDR3 is CSVEDLQAGTGTEAFF. The base sequence is TGCAGCGTTGAAGATCTTCAGGCAGGGACGGGGACTGAAGCTTTCTTT.